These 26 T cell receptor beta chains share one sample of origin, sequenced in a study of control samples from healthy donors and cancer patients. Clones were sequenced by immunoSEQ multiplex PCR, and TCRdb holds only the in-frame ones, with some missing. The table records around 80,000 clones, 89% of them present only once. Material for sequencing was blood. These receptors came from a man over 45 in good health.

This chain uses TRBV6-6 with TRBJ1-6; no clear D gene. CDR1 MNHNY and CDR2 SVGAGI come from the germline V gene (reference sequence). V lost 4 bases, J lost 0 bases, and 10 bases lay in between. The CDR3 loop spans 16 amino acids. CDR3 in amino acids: CASSSHPSSYNSPLHF. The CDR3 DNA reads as TGTGCCAGCAGTTCTCATCCGAGCTCCTATAATTCACCCCTCCACTTT.

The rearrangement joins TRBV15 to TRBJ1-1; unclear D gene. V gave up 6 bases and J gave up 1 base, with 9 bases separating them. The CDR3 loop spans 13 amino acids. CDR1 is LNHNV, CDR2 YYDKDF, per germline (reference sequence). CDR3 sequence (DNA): TGTGCCACCAGGTGGGTTACGAACACTGAAGCTTTCTTT. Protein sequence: CATRWVTNTEAFF.

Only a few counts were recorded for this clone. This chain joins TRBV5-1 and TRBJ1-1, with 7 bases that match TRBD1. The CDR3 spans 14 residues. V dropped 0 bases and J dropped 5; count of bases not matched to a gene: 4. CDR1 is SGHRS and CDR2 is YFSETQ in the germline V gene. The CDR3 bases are TGCGCCAGCAGCTTGGGACAGGGAGGAACTGAAGCTTTCTTT. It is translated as CASSLGQGGTEAFF.

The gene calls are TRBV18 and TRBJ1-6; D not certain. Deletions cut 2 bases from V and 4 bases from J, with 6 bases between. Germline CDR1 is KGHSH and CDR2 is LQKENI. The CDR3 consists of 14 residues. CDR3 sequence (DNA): TGTGCCAGCTCACCAGGATCTTATAATTCACCCCTCCACTTT. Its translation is CASSPGSYNSPLHF.

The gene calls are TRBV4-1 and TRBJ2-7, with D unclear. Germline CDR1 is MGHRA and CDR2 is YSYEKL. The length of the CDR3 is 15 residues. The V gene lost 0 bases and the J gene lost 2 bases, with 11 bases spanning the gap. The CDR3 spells CASSQDRASTYEQYF. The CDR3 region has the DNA TGCGCCAGCAGCCAAGATAGGGCCTCGACCTACGAGCAGTACTTC.

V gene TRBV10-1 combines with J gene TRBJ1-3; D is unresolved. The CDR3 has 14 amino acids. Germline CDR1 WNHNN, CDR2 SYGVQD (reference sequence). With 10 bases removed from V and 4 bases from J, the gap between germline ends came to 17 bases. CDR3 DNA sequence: TGCGCCACCCCAACCCGGCTAGAAGGAAACACCATATATTTT. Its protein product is CATPTRLEGNTIYF.

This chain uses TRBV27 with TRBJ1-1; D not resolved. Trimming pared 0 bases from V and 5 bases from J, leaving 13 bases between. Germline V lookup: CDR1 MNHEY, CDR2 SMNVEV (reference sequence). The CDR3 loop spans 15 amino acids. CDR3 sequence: CASSLSSEGGTEAFF. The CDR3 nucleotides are TGTGCCAGCAGTTTATCGTCGGAGGGAGGGACTGAAGCTTTCTTT.

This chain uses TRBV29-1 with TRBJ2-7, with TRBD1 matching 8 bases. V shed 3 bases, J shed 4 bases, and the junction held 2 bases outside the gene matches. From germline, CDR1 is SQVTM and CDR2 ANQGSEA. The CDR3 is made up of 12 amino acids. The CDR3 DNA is TGCAGCGTTGATGGACAGGGATACGAGCAGTACTTC. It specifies CSVDGQGYEQYF.

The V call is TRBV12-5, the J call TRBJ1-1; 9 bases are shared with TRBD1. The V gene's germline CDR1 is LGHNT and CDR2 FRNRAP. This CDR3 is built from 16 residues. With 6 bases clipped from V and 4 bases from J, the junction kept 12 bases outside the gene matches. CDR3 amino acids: CASGPEDRGWITEAFF. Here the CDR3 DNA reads TGTGCTAGTGGCCCAGAGGACAGGGGATGGATCACTGAAGCTTTCTTT.

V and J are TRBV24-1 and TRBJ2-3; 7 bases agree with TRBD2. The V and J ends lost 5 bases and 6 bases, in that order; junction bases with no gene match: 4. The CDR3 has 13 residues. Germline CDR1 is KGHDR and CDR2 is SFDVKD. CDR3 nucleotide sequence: TGTGCCACCAGTGCGGCAGCGGGGGATACGCAGTATTTT. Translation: CATSAAAGDTQYF.

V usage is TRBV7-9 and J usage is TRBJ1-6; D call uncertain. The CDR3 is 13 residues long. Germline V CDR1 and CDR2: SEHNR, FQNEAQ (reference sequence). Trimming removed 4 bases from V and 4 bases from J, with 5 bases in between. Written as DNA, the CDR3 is TGTGCCAGCAGCTATGAATATAATTCACCCCTCCACTTT. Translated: CASSYEYNSPLHF.

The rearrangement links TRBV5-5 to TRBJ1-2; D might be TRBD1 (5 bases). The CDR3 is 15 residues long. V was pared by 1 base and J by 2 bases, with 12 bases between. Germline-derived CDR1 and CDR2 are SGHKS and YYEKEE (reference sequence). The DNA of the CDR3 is TGTGCCAGCAGCTTGCAGGGCGGGGAAAACTATGGCTACACCTTC. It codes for CASSLQGGENYGYTF.

The CDR3 sequence is CASSLAGGRTDTQYF. DNA of the CDR3: TGTGCCAGCAGCTTAGCGGGGGGTCGGACAGATACGCAGTATTTT. V usage is TRBV7-9 and J usage is TRBJ2-3, with D perhaps TRBD2 (6 bases). There are 15 residues in the CDR3. V was cut by 0 bases and J by 3 bases, with 10 bases left in between. Per germline, CDR1 SEHNR and CDR2 FQNEAQ (reference sequence).

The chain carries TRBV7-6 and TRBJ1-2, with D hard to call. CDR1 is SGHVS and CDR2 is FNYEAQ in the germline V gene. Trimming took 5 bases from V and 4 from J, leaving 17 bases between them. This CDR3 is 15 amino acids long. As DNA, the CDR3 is TGTGCCAGCAGCCCCGAGTCGTCCTCGCTCTATGGCTACACCTTC. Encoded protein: CASSPESSSLYGYTF.

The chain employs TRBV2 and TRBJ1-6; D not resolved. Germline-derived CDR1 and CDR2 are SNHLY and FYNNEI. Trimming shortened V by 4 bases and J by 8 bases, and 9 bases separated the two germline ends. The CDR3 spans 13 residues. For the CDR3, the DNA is TGTGCCAGCAGTGTTAAGGGTGATTCACCCCTCCACTTT. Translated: CASSVKGDSPLHF. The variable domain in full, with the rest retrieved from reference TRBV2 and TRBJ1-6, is EPEVTQTPSHQVTQMGQEVILRCVPISNHLYFYWYRQILGQKVEFLVSFYNNEISEKSEIFDDQFSVERPDGSNFTLKIRSTKLEDSAMYFCASSVKGDSPLHFGNGTRLTVT.

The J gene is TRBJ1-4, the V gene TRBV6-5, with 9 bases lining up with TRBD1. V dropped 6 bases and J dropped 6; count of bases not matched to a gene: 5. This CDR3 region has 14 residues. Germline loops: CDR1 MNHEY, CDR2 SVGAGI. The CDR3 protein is CASSPGTGYEKLFF. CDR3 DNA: TGTGCCAGCAGCCCCGGGACAGGGTATGAAAAACTGTTTTTT.

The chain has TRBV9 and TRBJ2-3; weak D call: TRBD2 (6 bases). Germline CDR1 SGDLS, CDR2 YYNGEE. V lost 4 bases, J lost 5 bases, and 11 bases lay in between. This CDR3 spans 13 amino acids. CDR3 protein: CASSFGEEDTQYF. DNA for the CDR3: TGTGCCAGCAGCTTCGGGGAGGAAGATACGCAGTATTTT.

The CDR3 is CASTLAGGGNEQFF. Here the CDR3 DNA reads TGTGCCAGCACCCTAGCGGGGGGCGGGAATGAGCAGTTCTTC. This chain joins TRBV6-5 and TRBJ2-1; TRBD2 matches 11 bases. The CDR3 contains 14 residues. With 7 bases clipped from V and 7 bases from J, the junction kept 6 bases outside the gene matches. Germline CDR1 is MNHEY and CDR2 is SVGAGI.

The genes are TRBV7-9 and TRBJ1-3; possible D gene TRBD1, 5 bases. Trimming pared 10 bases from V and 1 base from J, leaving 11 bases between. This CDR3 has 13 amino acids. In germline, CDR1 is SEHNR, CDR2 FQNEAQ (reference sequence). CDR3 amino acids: CAIRRGSGNTIYF. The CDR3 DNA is TGTGCCATCCGTCGGGGGTCTGGAAACACCATATATTTT.

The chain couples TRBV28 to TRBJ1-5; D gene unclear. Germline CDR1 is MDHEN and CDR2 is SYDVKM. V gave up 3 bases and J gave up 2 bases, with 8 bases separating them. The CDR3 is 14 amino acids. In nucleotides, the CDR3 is TGTGCCAGCAGTTTCCAGAGGGGCAATCAGCCCCAGCATTTT. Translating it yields CASSFQRGNQPQHF.

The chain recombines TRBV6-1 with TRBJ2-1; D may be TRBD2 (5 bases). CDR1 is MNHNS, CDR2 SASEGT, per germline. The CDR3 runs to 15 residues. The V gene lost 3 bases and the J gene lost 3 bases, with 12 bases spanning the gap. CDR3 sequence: CASSDSSGVYNEQFF. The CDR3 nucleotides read TGTGCCAGCAGTGATTCCAGCGGAGTCTACAATGAGCAGTTCTTC.

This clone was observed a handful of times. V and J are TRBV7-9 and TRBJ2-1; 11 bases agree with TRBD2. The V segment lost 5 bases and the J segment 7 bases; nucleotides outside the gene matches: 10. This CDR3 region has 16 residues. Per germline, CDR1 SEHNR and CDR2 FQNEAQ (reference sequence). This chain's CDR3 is CASSHSGGAADNEQFF. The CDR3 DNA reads TGTGCCAGCAGCCATAGCGGGGGGGCCGCAGATAATGAGCAGTTCTTC.

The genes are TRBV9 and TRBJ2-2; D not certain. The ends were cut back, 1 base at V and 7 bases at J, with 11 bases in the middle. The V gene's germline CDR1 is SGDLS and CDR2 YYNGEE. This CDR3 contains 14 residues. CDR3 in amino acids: CASSVLLGGGELFF. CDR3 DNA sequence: TGTGCCAGCAGCGTACTTTTGGGTGGCGGGGAGCTGTTTTTT.

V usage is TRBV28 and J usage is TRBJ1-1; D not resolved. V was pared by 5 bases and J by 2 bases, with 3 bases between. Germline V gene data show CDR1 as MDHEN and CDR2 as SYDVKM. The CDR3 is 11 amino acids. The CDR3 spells CASSPNTEAFF. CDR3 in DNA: TGTGCCAGCAGTCCCAACACTGAAGCTTTCTTT.

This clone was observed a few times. In DNA, the CDR3 is TGTGCCAGCAGCTTAAGCGTTTCTCAGCCCCAGCATTTT. It encodes CASSLSVSQPQHF. This rearrangement joins TRBV7-2 to TRBJ1-5; D gene unclear. V lost 2 bases to trimming and J lost 6 bases, with 8 bases between them. From germline, CDR1 is SGHTA and CDR2 FQGNSA. The CDR3 sequence is 13 residues long.

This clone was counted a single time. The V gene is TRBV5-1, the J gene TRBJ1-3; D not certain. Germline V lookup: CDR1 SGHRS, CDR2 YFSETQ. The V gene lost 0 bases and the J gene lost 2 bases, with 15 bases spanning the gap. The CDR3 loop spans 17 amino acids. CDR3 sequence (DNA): TGCGCCAGCAGCTTGGGGTTAGTAGGGATGACTGGAAACACCATATATTTT. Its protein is CASSLGLVGMTGNTIYF.